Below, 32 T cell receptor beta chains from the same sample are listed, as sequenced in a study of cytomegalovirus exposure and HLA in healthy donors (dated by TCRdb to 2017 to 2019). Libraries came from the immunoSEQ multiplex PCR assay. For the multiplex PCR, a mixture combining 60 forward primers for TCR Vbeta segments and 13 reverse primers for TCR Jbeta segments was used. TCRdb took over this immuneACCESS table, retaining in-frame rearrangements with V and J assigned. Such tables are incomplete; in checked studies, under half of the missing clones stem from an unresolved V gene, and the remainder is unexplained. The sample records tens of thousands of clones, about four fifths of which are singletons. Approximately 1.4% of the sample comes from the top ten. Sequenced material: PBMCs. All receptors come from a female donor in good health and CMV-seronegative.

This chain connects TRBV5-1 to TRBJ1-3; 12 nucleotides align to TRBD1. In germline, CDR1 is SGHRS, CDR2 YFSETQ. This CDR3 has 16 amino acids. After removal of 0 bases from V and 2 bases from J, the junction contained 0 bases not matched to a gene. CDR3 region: CASSLGDRGPGNTIYF. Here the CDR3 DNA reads TGCGCCAGCAGCTTGGGGGACAGGGGGCCTGGAAACACCATATATTTT.

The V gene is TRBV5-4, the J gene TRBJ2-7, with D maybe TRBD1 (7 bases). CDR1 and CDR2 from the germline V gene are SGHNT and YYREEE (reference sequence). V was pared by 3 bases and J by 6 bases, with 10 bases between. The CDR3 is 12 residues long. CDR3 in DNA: TGTGCCAGCAGCTGGCAGGGGGGCGAGCAGTACTTC. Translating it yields CASSWQGGEQYF.

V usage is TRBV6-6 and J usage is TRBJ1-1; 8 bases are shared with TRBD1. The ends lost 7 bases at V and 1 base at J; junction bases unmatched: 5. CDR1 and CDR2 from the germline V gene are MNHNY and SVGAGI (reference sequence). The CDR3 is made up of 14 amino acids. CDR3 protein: CASTGGSWNTEAFF. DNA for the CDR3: TGTGCCAGCACAGGGGGCTCTTGGAACACTGAAGCTTTCTTT.

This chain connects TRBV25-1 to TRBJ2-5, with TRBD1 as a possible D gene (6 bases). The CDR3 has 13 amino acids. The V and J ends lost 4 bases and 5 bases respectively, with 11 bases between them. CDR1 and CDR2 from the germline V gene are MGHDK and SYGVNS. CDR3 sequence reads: CASSVPGDETQYF. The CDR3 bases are TGTGCCAGCAGTGTGCCAGGGGATGAGACCCAGTACTTC.

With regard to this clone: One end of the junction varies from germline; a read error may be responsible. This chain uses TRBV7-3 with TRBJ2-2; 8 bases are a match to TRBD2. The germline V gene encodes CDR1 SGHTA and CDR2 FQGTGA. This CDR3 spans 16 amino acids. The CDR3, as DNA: TGTTCCAGCAGCTTAATTGCGGGGGGTGACACCGGGGAGCTGTTTTTT. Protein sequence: CSSSLIAGGDTGELFF.

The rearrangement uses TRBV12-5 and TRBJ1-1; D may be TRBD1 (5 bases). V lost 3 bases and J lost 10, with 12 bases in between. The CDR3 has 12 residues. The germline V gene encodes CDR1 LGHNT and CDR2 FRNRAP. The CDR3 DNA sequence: TGTGCTAGTGGTTTCCCGGGGGGGAGAGCTTTCTTT. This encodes CASGFPGGRAFF.

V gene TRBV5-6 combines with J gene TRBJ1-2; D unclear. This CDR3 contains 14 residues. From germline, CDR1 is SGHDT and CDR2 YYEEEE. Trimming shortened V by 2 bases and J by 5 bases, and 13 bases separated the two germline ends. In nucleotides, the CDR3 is TGTGCCAGCAGCTTCCGAAGCCGAGAATATGGCTACACCTTC. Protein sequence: CASSFRSREYGYTF.

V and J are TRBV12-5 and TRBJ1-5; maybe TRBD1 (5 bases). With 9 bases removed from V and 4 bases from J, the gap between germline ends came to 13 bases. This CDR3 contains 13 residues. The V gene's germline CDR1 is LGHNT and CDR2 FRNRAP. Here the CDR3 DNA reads TGTGCTAGCGCCAATAGGGGAAATCAGCCCCAGCATTTT. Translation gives CASANRGNQPQHF.

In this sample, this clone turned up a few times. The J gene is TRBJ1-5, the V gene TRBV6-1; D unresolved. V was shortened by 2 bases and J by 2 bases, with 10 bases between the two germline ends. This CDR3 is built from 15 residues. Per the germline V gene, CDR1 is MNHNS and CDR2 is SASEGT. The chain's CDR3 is CASSEYGDRNQPQHF. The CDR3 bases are TGTGCCAGCAGTGAATACGGAGACCGCAATCAGCCCCAGCATTTT.

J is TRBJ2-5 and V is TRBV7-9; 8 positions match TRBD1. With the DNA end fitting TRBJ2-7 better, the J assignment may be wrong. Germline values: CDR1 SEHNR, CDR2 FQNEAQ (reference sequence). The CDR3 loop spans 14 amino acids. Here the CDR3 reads CASSRDRQAYEQYF. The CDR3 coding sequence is TGTGCCAGCTCCCGGGACAGGCAAGCCTACGAGCAGTACTTC.

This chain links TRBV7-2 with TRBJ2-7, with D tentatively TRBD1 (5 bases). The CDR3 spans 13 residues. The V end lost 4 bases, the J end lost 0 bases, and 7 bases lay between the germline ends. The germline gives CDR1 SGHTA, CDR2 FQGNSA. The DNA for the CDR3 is TGTGCCAGCAGCTACAGGATCTCCTACGAGCAGTACTTC. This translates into CASSYRISYEQYF.

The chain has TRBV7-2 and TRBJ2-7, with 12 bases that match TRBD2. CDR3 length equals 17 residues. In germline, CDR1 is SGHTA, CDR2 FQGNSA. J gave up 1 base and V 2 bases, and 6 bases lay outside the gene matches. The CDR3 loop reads CASSLHLAGGPSYEQYF. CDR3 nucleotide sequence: TGTGCCAGCAGCTTACACCTAGCGGGGGGGCCGTCCTACGAGCAGTACTTC.

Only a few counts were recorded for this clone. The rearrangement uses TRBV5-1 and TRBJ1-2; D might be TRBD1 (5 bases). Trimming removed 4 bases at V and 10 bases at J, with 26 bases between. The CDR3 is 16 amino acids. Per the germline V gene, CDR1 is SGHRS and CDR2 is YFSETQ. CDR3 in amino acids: CASSPRTDSIQFYYTF. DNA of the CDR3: TGCGCCAGCAGCCCCCGGACCGACAGTATTCAGTTTTACTACACCTTC.

In DNA form, the CDR3 reads TGTGCCAGCAGGCTAGGGACAACCGAGCAGTACTTC. Protein sequence: CASRLGTTEQYF. This chain joins TRBV7-2 and TRBJ2-7, with D perhaps TRBD1 (6 bases). CDR3 length equals 12 residues. V was clipped by 6 bases and J by 6 bases, with 12 bases between them. Per germline, CDR1 SGHTA and CDR2 FQGNSA.

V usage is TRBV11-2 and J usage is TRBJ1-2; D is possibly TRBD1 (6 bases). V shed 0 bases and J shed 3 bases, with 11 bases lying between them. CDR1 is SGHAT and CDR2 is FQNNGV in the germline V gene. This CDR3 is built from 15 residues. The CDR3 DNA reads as TGTGCCAGCAGCTTAGAGGAGGCAGGGGACTATGGCTACACCTTC. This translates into CASSLEEAGDYGYTF.

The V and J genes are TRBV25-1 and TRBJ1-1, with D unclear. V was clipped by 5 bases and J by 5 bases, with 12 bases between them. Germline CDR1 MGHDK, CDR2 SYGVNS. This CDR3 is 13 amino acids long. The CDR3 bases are TGTGCCAGCAGTCGAATAGAAAGAACTGAAGCTTTCTTT. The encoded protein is CASSRIERTEAFF.

The CDR3 DNA reads TGTGCCAGCAGCCCAGGGGAAAATAGCAATCAGCCCCAGCATTTT. This translates into CASSPGENSNQPQHF. The chain has TRBV11-2 and TRBJ1-5, with D tentatively TRBD1 (6 bases). The germline V and J ends were trimmed by 5 bases and 0 bases, with 11 bases remaining between them. This CDR3 is 15 amino acids long. CDR1 and CDR2 from the germline V gene are SGHAT and FQNNGV.

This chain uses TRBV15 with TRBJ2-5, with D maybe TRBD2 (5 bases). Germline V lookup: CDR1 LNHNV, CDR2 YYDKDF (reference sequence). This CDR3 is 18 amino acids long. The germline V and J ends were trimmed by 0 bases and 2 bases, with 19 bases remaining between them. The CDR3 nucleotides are TGTGCCACCAGCAGAGATAAGTCCGGGATAACCTATCAAGAGACCCAGTACTTC. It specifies CATSRDKSGITYQETQYF. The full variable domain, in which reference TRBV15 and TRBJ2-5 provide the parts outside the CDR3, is DAMVIQNPRYQVTQFGKPVTLSCSQTLNHNVMYWYQQKSSQAPKLLFHYYDKDFNNEADTPDNFQSRRPNTSFCFLDIRSPGLGDTAMYLCATSRDKSGITYQETQYFGPGTRLLVL.

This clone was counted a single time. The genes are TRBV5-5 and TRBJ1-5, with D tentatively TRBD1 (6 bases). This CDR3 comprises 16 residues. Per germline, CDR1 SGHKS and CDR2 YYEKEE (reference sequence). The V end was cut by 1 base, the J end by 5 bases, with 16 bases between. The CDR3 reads CASSLFGWGGHQPQHF. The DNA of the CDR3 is TGTGCCAGCAGCTTGTTTGGGTGGGGGGGCCATCAGCCCCAGCATTTT.

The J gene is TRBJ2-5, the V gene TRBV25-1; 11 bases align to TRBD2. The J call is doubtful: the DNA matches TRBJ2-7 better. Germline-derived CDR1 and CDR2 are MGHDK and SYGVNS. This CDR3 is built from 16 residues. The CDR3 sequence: CASSDPLAGGSYEQYF. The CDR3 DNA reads TGTGCCAGCAGTGACCCGCTAGCGGGGGGTTCCTACGAGCAGTACTTC.

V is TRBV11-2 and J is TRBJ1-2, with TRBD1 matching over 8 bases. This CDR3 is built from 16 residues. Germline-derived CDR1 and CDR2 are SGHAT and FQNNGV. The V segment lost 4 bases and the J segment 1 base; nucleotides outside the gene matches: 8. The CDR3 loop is CASSSLRDRSNYGYTF. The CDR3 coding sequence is TGTGCCAGCAGCTCGCTCCGGGACAGGAGTAACTATGGCTACACCTTC.

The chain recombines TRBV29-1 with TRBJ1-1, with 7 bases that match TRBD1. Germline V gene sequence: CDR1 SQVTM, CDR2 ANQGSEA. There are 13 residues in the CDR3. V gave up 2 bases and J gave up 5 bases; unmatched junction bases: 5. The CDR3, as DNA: TGCAGCGTTGAATCAGGGGGAAGGACTGAAGCTTTCTTT. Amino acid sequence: CSVESGGRTEAFF.

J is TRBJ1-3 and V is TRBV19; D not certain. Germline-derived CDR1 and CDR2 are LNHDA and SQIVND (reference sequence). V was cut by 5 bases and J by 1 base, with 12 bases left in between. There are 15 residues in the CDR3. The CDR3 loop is CASSPTGVSGNTIYF. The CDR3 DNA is TGTGCCAGTAGTCCCACGGGAGTTTCTGGAAACACCATATATTTT.

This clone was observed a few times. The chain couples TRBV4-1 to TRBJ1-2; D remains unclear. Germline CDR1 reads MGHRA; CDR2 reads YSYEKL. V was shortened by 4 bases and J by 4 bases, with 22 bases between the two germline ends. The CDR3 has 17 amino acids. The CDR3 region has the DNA TGCGCCAGCAGCCTGCTCATGGCTAGAGGTAGCATCTATGGCTACACCTTC. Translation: CASSLLMARGSIYGYTF.

Written as DNA, the CDR3 is TGCGCCAGCAGCCTCCGACAGGGGGCGAGCTCCTACGAGCAGTACTTC. It encodes CASSLRQGASSYEQYF. This chain links TRBV4-1 with TRBJ2-7, with 10 bases matching TRBD1. V gave up 4 bases and J gave up 0 bases; unmatched junction bases: 6. The CDR3 is made up of 16 amino acids. CDR1 and CDR2 (germline): MGHRA, YSYEKL.

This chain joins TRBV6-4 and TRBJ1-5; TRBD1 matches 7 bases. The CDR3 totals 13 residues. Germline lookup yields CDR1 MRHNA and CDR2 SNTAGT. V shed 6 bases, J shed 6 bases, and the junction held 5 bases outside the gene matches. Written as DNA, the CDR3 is TGTGCCAGCAGCTTACAGGGGCTTCAGCCCCAGCATTTT. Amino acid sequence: CASSLQGLQPQHF.

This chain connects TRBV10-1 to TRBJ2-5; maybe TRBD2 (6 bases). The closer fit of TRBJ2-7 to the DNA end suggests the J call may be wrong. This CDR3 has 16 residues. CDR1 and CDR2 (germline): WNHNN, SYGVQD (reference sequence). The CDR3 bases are TGCGCCGAACTTATATCGGAGGGACTGAGCTCCTACGAGCAGTACTTC. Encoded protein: CAELISEGLSSYEQYF.

The CDR3 spells CASARTGDLGNTIYF. The CDR3 DNA reads as TGTGCCAGCGCGCGGACAGGGGATCTTGGAAACACCATATATTTT. The rearrangement uses TRBV11-2 and TRBJ1-3, with 9 bases fitting TRBD1. After removal of 8 bases from V and 3 bases from J, the junction contained 8 bases not matched to a gene. The CDR3 totals 15 residues. Germline CDR1 SGHAT, CDR2 FQNNGV.

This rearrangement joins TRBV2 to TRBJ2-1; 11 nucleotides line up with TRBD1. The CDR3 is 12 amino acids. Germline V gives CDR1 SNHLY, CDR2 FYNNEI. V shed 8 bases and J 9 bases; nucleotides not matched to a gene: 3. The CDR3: CASWGQGVEQFF. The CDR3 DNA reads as TGTGCCAGCTGGGGACAGGGGGTTGAGCAGTTCTTC.

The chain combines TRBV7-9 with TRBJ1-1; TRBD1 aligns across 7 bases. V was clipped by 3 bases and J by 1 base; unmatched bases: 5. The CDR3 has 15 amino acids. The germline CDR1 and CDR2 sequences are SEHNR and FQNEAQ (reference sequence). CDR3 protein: CASSFRQGWNTEAFF. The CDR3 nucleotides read TGTGCCAGCAGCTTCCGACAGGGTTGGAACACTGAAGCTTTCTTT.

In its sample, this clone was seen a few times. For the CDR3, the DNA is TGCGCCAGCAGCCTCGGGGCGATACAGGGCCTACTCGGGTCACCCCTCCACTTT. Translation gives CASSLGAIQGLLGSPLHF. The chain employs TRBV5-1 and TRBJ1-6; D is possibly TRBD1 (6 bases). Germline V CDR1 and CDR2: SGHRS, YFSETQ. V lost 4 bases and J lost 10, with 27 bases in between. The CDR3 has 18 residues. Filled out from reference TRBV5-1 and TRBJ1-6, the complete variable domain reads KAGVTQTPRYLIKTRGQQVTLSCSPISGHRSVSWYQQTPGQGLQFLFEYFSETQRNKGNFPGRFSGRQFSNSRSEMNVSTLELGDSALYLCASSLGAIQGLLGSPLHFGNGTRLTVT.

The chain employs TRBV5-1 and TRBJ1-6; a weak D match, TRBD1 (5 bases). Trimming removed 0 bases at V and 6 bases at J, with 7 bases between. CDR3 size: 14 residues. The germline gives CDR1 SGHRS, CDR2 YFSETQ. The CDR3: CASSLGQPNSPLHF. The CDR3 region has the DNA TGCGCCAGCAGCTTGGGACAGCCTAATTCACCCCTCCACTTT.